This TCR beta chain was retrieved from a study of blood T cell repertoires in COVID-19. In the study overall: The study drew acute and convalescent COVID-19 samples from the United States, Italy and Spain. The cDNA or gDNA used as material had been derived from T cells, B-cell-depleted T cells, or PBMCs.

The CDR3 is 14 residues long. Germline-derived CDR1 and CDR2 are KGHSH and LQKENI. V lost 5 bases to trimming and J lost 10 bases; unmatched junction nucleotides: 8. As processed by the authors: Quantification of nucleated cells was approximated via reference gene primer amplification. Sequencing used immunoSEQ multiplex PCR; TCRdb keeps in-frame clones, though not all of them. The DNA was the basis for D and trimming; V, J and clone size are from that table. The sample consists of under 250,000 clones, about 82% of them appearing once. This clone was observed a handful of times. The sequenced sample consisted of peripheral blood. The J gene is TRBJ1-6, the V gene TRBV18; TRBD1 matches 7 bases. The TCR was taken from a man aged 80 or over with acute or convalescent COVID-19. CDR3 nucleotides: TGTGCCAGCTCAAGTGACAGGGTGGGATCACCCCTCCACTTT. Translated, it gives CASSSDRVGSPLHF. The variable domain in full, with the rest retrieved from reference TRBV18 and TRBJ1-6, is NAGVMQNPRHLVRRRGQEARLRCSPMKGHSHVYWYRQLPEEGLKFMVYLQKENIIDESGMPKERFSAEFPKEGPSILRIQQVVRGDSAAYFCASSSDRVGSPLHFGNGTRLTVT.